The present TCR beta chain was sequenced within a study of T cells in Graves' hyperthyroidism and ophthalmopathy. It was approximately 9.7 ml of fresh peripheral blood that supplied the PBMCs. This clonotype was detected many times. The CDR3 regions of TCR beta were amplified from RNA transcripts. Initially, a first-round RT-PCR of the TCR CDR3 employed the HTBI primer set. Via MiXCR, TCRdb re-called the multiplex PCR reads, giving one row per CDR3 protein. The table lists 250,000 to 350,000 distinct CDR3 sequences, about 18% of them singletons, with about 50% in the top ten. The specimen sequenced was blood. The receptor's source is a woman between 55 and 75 years old with Graves' ophthalmopathy.

The chain's CDR3 is CASSQVLADTQYF. For the CDR3, the DNA is TGCGCCAGCAGCCAAGTTCTGGCAGATACGCAGTATTTT. This rearrangement joins TRBV4-3 to TRBJ2-3; no clear D. With 1 base removed from V and 4 bases from J, the gap between germline ends came to 6 bases. The CDR3 loop spans 13 amino acids. Germline V lookup: CDR1 LGHNA, CDR2 YSLEER.